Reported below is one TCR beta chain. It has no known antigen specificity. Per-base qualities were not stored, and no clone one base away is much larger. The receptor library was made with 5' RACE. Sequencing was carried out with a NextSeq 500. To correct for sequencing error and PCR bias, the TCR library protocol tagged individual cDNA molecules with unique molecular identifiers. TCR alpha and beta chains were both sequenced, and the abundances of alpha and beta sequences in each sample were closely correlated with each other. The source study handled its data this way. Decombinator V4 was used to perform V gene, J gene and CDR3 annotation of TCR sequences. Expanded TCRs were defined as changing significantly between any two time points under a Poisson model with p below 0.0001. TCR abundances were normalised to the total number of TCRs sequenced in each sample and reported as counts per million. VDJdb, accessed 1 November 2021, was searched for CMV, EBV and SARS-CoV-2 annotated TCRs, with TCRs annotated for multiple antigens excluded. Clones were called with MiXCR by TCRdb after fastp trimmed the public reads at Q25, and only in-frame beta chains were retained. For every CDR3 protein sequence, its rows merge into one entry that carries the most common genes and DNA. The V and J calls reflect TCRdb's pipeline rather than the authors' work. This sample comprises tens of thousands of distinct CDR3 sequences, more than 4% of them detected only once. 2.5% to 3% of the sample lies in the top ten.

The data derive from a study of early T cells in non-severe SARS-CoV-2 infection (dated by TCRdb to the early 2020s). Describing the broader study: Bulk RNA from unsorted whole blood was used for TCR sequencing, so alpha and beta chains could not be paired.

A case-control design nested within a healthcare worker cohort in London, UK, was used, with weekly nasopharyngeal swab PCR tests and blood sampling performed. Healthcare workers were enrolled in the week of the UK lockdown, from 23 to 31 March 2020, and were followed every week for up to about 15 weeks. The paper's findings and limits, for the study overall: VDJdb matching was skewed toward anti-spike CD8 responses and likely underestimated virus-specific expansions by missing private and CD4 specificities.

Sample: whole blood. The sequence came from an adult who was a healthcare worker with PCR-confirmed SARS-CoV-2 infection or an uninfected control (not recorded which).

The CDR3 is CASGLAGGTSETQYF. The DNA sequence reads TGTGCCAGCGGCCTAGCGGGGGGTACCTCAGAGACCCAGTACTTC. The chain employs TRBV2 and TRBJ2-5, with TRBD2 identical over 11 junction bases. The germline V gene sets CDR1 to SNHLY and CDR2 to FYNNEI. The germline V and J ends show losses of 8 bases and 4 bases respectively, and no gene match explains 9 bases of the junction. The CDR3 contains 15 residues, cysteine and phenylalanine counted. CDR3 DNA is the only sequence kept; it has 45 bases, read in frame from the first base.